This entry is about one TCR beta chain. Antigen unknown. TCRbeta library preparation incorporated unique molecular identifiers. TCRdb ran MiXCR on the PCR reads and lists one entry per CDR3 protein. The top ten hold 0.75% to 0.85% of the sample, which has 600,000 to 800,000 distinct CDR3 sequences, around 13% seen once. The data were taken from a study of T-cell reconstitution after alpha-beta-depleted transplantation in children. The study, taken as a whole, reports: Expanded graft clones numbering several hundred reportedly gave rise to alpha-beta T cells about two months after transplant. After one year, T-cell counts and TCRbeta diversity mostly came from new T cells.

This CDR3 has 16 residues. Germline values: CDR1 SGHAT, CDR2 FQDESV (reference sequence). J was trimmed by 4 bases and V by 5 bases; bases with no gene match: 6. The clonotype originates from a girl aged 2 to 9 with congenital amegakaryocytic thrombocytopenia, due to receive a stem cell transplant. The rearrangement links TRBV11-1 to TRBJ2-1; 12 bases align to TRBD2. This material consisted of PBMCs, taken before TCRalphabeta/CD19-depleted stem cell transplant. CDR3 nucleotides: TGTGCCAGCAGCGACTCTACTAGCGGGAGGTACAATGAGCAGTTCTTC. Its translation is CASSDSTSGRYNEQFF. The full variable domain, with the rest looked up from reference TRBV11-1 and TRBJ2-1, is EAEVAQSPRYKITEKSQAVAFWCDPISGHATLYWYRQILGQGPELLVQFQDESVVDDSQLPKDRFSAERLKGVDSTLKIQPAELGDSAMYLCASSDSTSGRYNEQFFGPGTRLTVL.